The 7 T cell receptor beta chains presented below share a single source sample, sequenced in a study of T-cell reconstitution after alpha-beta-depleted transplantation in children. The library targeted TCRbeta and was prepared with unique molecular identifiers. One entry per CDR3 protein results from TCRdb running MiXCR on the PCR reads. The table records 40,000 to 55,000 distinct CDR3 sequences, about 9% of them present only once. The material was PBMCs, mostly from graft donor cells, obtained 60 days after TCRalphabeta/CD19-depleted stem cell transplant. These receptors originate from a male patient under 10 years old who had a stem cell transplant for chronic granulomatous disease, so the T cells may come from the graft donor.

This clonotype showed up many times. J is TRBJ1-1 and V is TRBV5-4, with 7 positions matching TRBD1. Trimming at V came to 4 bases and at J to 3 bases, leaving 9 bases not matched to a gene. The CDR3 is 15 residues long. CDR1 and CDR2 from the germline V gene are SGHNT and YYREEE (reference sequence). CDR3 amino acids: CASSDPTGSYTEAFF. The CDR3 nucleotides read TGTGCCAGCAGCGACCCGACAGGGAGCTACACTGAAGCTTTCTTT.

This clonotype was seen a few times. The chain recombines TRBV28 with TRBJ2-5; the match to TRBD1 covers 8 bases. This CDR3 region has 17 residues. Germline loops: CDR1 MDHEN, CDR2 SYDVKM. V dropped 7 bases and J dropped 0; count of bases not matched to a gene: 13. CDR3 amino acids: CASIDRGGFWDQETQYF. As DNA, the CDR3 is TGTGCCAGCATCGACAGGGGCGGATTTTGGGACCAAGAGACCCAGTACTTC. The whole variable domain, filled in from reference TRBV28 and TRBJ2-5, reads DVKVTQSSRYLVKRTGEKVFLECVQDMDHENMFWYRQDPGLGLRLIYFSYDVKMKEKGDIPEGYSVSREKKERFSLILESASTNQTSMYLCASIDRGGFWDQETQYFGPGTRLLVL.

The V call is TRBV7-8, the J call TRBJ1-1, with D maybe TRBD1 (5 bases). Trimming cost V 0 bases and J 1 base, with 9 bases left between them. This CDR3 contains 15 residues. Germline CDR1 is SGHVS and CDR2 is FQNEAQ. The DNA of the CDR3 is TGTGCCAGCAGCTTAGCGCGGGGGGGGAACACTGAAGCTTTCTTT. Protein product: CASSLARGGNTEAFF.

A few counts support this clonotype. V is TRBV20-1 and J is TRBJ2-7; tentative D call: TRBD1 (7 bases). CDR1 is DFQATT, CDR2 SNEGSKA, per germline (reference sequence). The germline V and J ends were trimmed by 2 bases and 5 bases, with 16 bases remaining between them. This CDR3 is 14 amino acids long. The CDR3: CSARPPRGADEQYF. The CDR3 DNA sequence: TGCAGTGCTAGACCCCCCAGGGGGGCGGACGAGCAGTACTTC.

The V call is TRBV27, the J call TRBJ2-1; TRBD2 matches 8 bases. Per the germline V gene, CDR1 is MNHEY and CDR2 is SMNVEV (reference sequence). V was clipped by 2 bases and J by 1 base; unmatched bases: 13. CDR3 size: 19 residues. The CDR3 reads CASSLRPLVAGYSYNEQFF. CDR3 nucleotide sequence: TGTGCCAGCAGTTTACGGCCCCTTGTAGCGGGATATTCCTACAATGAGCAGTTCTTC.

This clonotype was seen at least ten times. The chain recombines TRBV18 with TRBJ1-3, with D uncertain. Germline V gene lookup returns CDR1 KGHSH and CDR2 LQKENI. Trimming left V 6 bases short and J 2 bases short, with 2 bases between. The CDR3 contains 11 residues. DNA for the CDR3: TGTGCCAGCTCCGCTGGAAACACCATATATTTT. Its translation is CASSAGNTIYF.

This clonotype was seen many times. The chain links TRBV2 to TRBJ2-7; D gene ambiguous. The V end was cut by 3 bases, the J end by 0 bases, with 9 bases between. Germline V lookup: CDR1 SNHLY, CDR2 FYNNEI. CDR3 length: 14 amino acids. The CDR3 sequence: CASSEASLSYEQYF. CDR3 DNA: TGTGCCAGCAGTGAGGCCAGCCTCTCCTACGAGCAGTACTTC.